This TCR beta chain was identified during a study of blood T cells in healthy people across ages. General study points: While age rose, TCR beta diversity per million T cells dropped in a roughly linear way. Fewer expanded clones and more diversity marked long-lived versus aged donors.

This clonotype was picked up a small number of times. Its antigen is not known. This CDR3 has 17 amino acids. Through a sample-barcoded 5' primer and a J-beta primer mix, a second PCR was run for roughly 6 to 11 cycles. TCRdb processed the 5' RACE reads anew with MiXCR; each CDR3 protein has one entry. The sample has over a million distinct CDR3 sequences; under 30% are singletons. The authors isolated at least 6 million PBMCs per sample. Extraction yielded at least 5 micrograms of total RNA per sample. These records were also assigned to another study, of T cells of mothers and their children.

The sample taken for sequencing was blood. The chain is built from TRBV21-1 and TRBJ2-2; the table's D call of TRBD1 was not tested on the DNA. TRBV21-1 is a documented pseudogene. The TCR comes from a girl aged 2 to 9 in good health. CDR3 amino acids: CASSKDSGQEGRRELFF. DNA for the CDR3: TGTGCCAGCAGCAAAGATAGCGGACAGGAGGGACGGCGGGAGCTGTTTTTT.